The 14 T cell receptor beta chains given below trace back to one sample, sequenced in a study of blood T cell repertoires in COVID-19. The assay was immunoSEQ multiplex PCR, and TCRdb's table has in-frame clones only and misses some. Among some 250,000 clones listed, around 80% were seen once. Sequencing used PBMCs or T cells enriched from blood (not recorded which). The receptors were sampled from a man aged 35-49 years who had recovered from COVID-19.

This clone was detected only once. Other DNA sequences of this sample code for an identical CDR3. In DNA, the CDR3 is TGCGCCAGCAGCTTGGGACAGGGGGACCAGCCCCAGCATTTT. Its protein is CASSLGQGDQPQHF. The V and J genes are TRBV5-1 and TRBJ1-5, with 9 bases fitting TRBD1. Trimming took 0 bases from V and 7 from J; bases not matched to a gene: 2. This CDR3 has 14 residues. Germline CDR1 is SGHRS and CDR2 is YFSETQ.

The genes are TRBV18 and TRBJ2-2; D may be TRBD2 (7 bases). Germline V gives CDR1 KGHSH, CDR2 LQKENI. V was trimmed by 4 bases and J by 11 bases, leaving 17 bases between them. CDR3 length: 14 residues. The CDR3 region is CASSLPSGGIELFF. CDR3 bases: TGTGCCAGCTCACTGCCGTCGGGGGGCATTGAGCTGTTTTTT.

The V call is TRBV10-2, the J call TRBJ1-1, with 7 positions matching TRBD1. With V trimmed by 0 bases and J by 7 bases, 5 bases remained unmatched. This CDR3 is 14 amino acids long. Germline V gives CDR1 WSHSY, CDR2 SAAADI. CDR3 DNA sequence: TGCGCCAGCAGTGAGTCGAAGTCAGGGGGTGAAGCTTTCTTT. As protein: CASSESKSGGEAFF.

This sequence joins TRBV9 and TRBJ2-1, with TRBD2 matching 7 bases. CDR3 length equals 15 residues. The junction had 7 bases not matched to a gene; V was cut back by 4 bases and J by 3 bases. Per germline, CDR1 SGDLS and CDR2 YYNGEE. CDR3 sequence: CASSSRGGDYNEQFF. Written as DNA, the CDR3 is TGTGCCAGCAGCTCCCGTGGGGGGGACTACAATGAGCAGTTCTTC.

This clone has a handful of counts. V gene TRBV4-1 combines with J gene TRBJ2-7, with D perhaps TRBD1 (6 bases). Trimming shortened V by 1 base and J by 0 bases, and 16 bases separated the two germline ends. The germline gives CDR1 MGHRA, CDR2 YSYEKL. The CDR3 consists of 17 residues. The CDR3 here is CASSQVLGASSSYEQYF. In DNA form, the CDR3 reads TGCGCCAGCAGCCAAGTTTTGGGGGCCTCAAGCTCCTACGAGCAGTACTTC.

The rearrangement joins TRBV5-1 to TRBJ2-2, with 12 bases matching TRBD1. The V gene end was trimmed by 2 bases and the J gene end by 6 bases; junction bases not matched to a gene: 5. The CDR3 contains 16 residues. Germline V lookup: CDR1 SGHRS, CDR2 YFSETQ. In DNA, the CDR3 is TGCGCCAGCAGCTTACGGGACAGGGGGCGCCCCGGGGAGCTGTTTTTT. Protein: CASSLRDRGRPGELFF.

The chain links TRBV28 to TRBJ1-2; D possibly corresponds to TRBD1 (5 bases). Trimming pared 8 bases from V and 2 bases from J, leaving 12 bases between. The germline V gene encodes CDR1 MDHEN and CDR2 SYDVKM. This CDR3 has 13 residues. The CDR3: CASRTGLNYGYTF. The CDR3 region has the DNA TGTGCCAGCCGTACAGGATTAAACTATGGCTACACCTTC.

This sequence joins TRBV12-5 and TRBJ1-1; D uncertain. From germline, CDR1 is LGHNT and CDR2 FRNRAP. The CDR3 is made up of 16 amino acids. Trimming stripped 6 bases from V and 0 bases from J, with 17 bases between. CDR3 DNA: TGTGCTAGTGGCTCCCCCGAGGGTCACCTGAACACTGAAGCTTTCTTT. This gives the protein CASGSPEGHLNTEAFF.

V usage is TRBV29-1 and J usage is TRBJ2-7; D is uncertain. Germline CDR1 and CDR2: SQVTM and ANQGSEA. V gave up 4 bases and J gave up 0 bases, with 13 bases separating them. The CDR3 consists of 14 residues. In nucleotides, the CDR3 is TGCAGCGTTGTCGATGAGGCCAGCTCCTACGAGCAGTACTTC. Protein: CSVVDEASSYEQYF.

The J gene is TRBJ1-4, the V gene TRBV19; the match to TRBD1 covers 7 bases. Trimming cost V 7 bases and J 8 bases; bases outside gene matches: 7. CDR1 and CDR2 from the germline V gene are LNHDA and SQIVND (reference sequence). The CDR3 contains 13 residues. The DNA of the CDR3 is TGTGCCAGTAACGACAGGGCTGGCGAAAAACTGTTTTTT. Amino acid sequence: CASNDRAGEKLFF.

The chain joins TRBV11-2 to TRBJ1-2; D not resolved. CDR1 is SGHAT and CDR2 is FQNNGV in the germline V gene. The CDR3 runs to 13 residues. Trimming stripped 5 bases from V and 2 bases from J, with 9 bases between. The CDR3 spells CASSRRENYGYTF. The CDR3 region has the DNA TGTGCCAGCAGCCGCCGGGAAAACTATGGCTACACCTTC.

For this clone: Different DNA sequences within this sample yield the same CDR3. The chain links TRBV5-1 to TRBJ1-1; 7 nucleotides agree with TRBD1. The ends lost 1 base at V and 1 base at J; junction bases unmatched: 4. The CDR3 loop spans 15 amino acids. Looked up from germline, CDR1 is SGHRS and CDR2 is YFSETQ. Here the CDR3 reads CASSLTGARNTEAFF. The CDR3 region has the DNA TGCGCCAGCAGCTTGACAGGGGCTAGGAACACTGAAGCTTTCTTT.

The V call is TRBV9, the J call TRBJ2-4, with TRBD2 matching 10 bases. CDR3 length equals 18 residues. J was trimmed by 5 bases and V by 0 bases; bases with no gene match: 11. Germline V lookup: CDR1 SGDLS, CDR2 YYNGEE. The CDR3 reads CASSVASSGSIWENIQYF. The CDR3 region has the DNA TGTGCCAGCAGCGTAGCGTCTAGCGGGAGTATATGGGAAAACATTCAGTACTTC.

About this clone itself: A read error may produce the germline difference seen at one junction end. The chain combines TRBV30 with TRBJ1-4; D is possibly TRBD1 (5 bases). This CDR3 is built from 15 residues. Germline CDR1 reads GTSNPN; CDR2 reads SVGIG (reference sequence). CDR3 nucleotides: TGTGCCTGGAGCGTTAATACAGGAACCAATGAAAAATTGTTTTTT. Its protein is CAWSVNTGTNEKLFF.